This entry describes one T cell receptor (beta chain). This specimen belongs to a study of multiple sclerosis patients with progressive multifocal leukoencephalopathy. The data were produced by immunoSEQ multiplex PCR, yet TCRdb's version contains in-frame clones alone and is incomplete. The sample lists 25,000 to 35,000 clones, about 90% occurring once. Time point here: time of PML onset. The CDR3 spans 12 residues. V was shortened by 7 bases and J by 11 bases, with 18 bases between the two germline ends. Germline-derived CDR1 and CDR2 are MNHNS and SASEGT. This rearrangement joins TRBV6-1 to TRBJ2-7, with a weak D call TRBD1 (5 bases). Here the sequenced sample was PBMCs, taken from a patient treated with natalizumab. The receptor comes from a human donor with progressive multifocal leukoencephalopathy. The chain's CDR3 is CASTSQDDAKYF. The DNA for the CDR3 is TGTGCCAGCACTTCACAGGATGATGCCAAGTACTTC.